This paragraph covers one TCR beta chain sequence. The data derive from a study of cytomegalovirus exposure and HLA in healthy donors. Germline CDR1 and CDR2: SGHKS and YYEKEE (reference sequence). V was pared by 2 bases and J by 6 bases, with 15 bases between. This CDR3 comprises 14 residues. This table comes from immunoSEQ multiplex PCR, and its TCRdb copy is limited to in-frame clones, with some not included. The table records 140,000 or so clones, nearly 90% of them present only once. Source material: PBMCs. This chain connects TRBV5-5 to TRBJ2-7, with D possibly TRBD1 on 6 matching bases. The source of this sequence is a woman under 30 in good health and CMV-seropositive. The CDR3, as DNA: TGTGCCAGCAGCTTACAGGGCCCCGCGGGCGAGCAGTACTTC. It is translated as CASSLQGPAGEQYF.